This T cell receptor beta chain derives from a study of cytomegalovirus exposure and HLA in healthy donors. PCR was performed using 60 Vbeta and 13 Jbeta primers. Using immunoSEQ multiplex PCR, the repertoire was profiled, and TCRdb retains in-frame clones only, with some absent. The sample data list 55,000 to 80,000 clones. Comments on this clone: Its specificity is not known.

This CDR3 is built from 14 residues. CDR1 and CDR2 from the germline V gene are MDHEN and SYDVKM. Trimming removed 5 bases at V and 0 bases at J, with 10 bases between. Regarding the study as a whole: Later analysis suggested links between common viral pathogens and several top significant clusters. The study recorded over 150 TCR beta chains that were cytomegalovirus-associated.

Sequences were obtained from PBMCs. This clonotype was sampled from a man between 40 and 49 years old in good health and CMV-seronegative. This chain links TRBV28 with TRBJ1-1, with unresolved D. CDR3 in amino acids: CASSLQLMNTEAFF. The CDR3 DNA is TGTGCCAGCAGTCTCCAACTGATGAACACTGAAGCTTTCTTT.